In its sample, the clone carrying this T cell receptor beta chain was seen many times. Its antigen is not known. Trimming removed 7 bases at V and 3 bases at J, with 13 bases between. CDR1 and CDR2 (germline): MNHNS, SASEGT. This CDR3 has 14 residues. TCRdb processed the reads anew with MiXCR; each CDR3 protein has one entry. The sample contains approximately 43,000 distinct CDR3 sequences, 12% of which appear only once. These data come from a study of type 1 regulatory T cells. Specimen: cultured non-Tr1 T cells, either the whole culture or a sorted T cell fraction (not recorded which). The genes are TRBV6-1 and TRBJ1-5; a weak D match, TRBD1 (6 bases). The receptor comes from a human donor in good health. The CDR3 DNA follows: TGTGCCAGCAATCAGGACAGTCCCAATCAGCCCCAGCATTTT. Translation gives CASNQDSPNQPQHF.